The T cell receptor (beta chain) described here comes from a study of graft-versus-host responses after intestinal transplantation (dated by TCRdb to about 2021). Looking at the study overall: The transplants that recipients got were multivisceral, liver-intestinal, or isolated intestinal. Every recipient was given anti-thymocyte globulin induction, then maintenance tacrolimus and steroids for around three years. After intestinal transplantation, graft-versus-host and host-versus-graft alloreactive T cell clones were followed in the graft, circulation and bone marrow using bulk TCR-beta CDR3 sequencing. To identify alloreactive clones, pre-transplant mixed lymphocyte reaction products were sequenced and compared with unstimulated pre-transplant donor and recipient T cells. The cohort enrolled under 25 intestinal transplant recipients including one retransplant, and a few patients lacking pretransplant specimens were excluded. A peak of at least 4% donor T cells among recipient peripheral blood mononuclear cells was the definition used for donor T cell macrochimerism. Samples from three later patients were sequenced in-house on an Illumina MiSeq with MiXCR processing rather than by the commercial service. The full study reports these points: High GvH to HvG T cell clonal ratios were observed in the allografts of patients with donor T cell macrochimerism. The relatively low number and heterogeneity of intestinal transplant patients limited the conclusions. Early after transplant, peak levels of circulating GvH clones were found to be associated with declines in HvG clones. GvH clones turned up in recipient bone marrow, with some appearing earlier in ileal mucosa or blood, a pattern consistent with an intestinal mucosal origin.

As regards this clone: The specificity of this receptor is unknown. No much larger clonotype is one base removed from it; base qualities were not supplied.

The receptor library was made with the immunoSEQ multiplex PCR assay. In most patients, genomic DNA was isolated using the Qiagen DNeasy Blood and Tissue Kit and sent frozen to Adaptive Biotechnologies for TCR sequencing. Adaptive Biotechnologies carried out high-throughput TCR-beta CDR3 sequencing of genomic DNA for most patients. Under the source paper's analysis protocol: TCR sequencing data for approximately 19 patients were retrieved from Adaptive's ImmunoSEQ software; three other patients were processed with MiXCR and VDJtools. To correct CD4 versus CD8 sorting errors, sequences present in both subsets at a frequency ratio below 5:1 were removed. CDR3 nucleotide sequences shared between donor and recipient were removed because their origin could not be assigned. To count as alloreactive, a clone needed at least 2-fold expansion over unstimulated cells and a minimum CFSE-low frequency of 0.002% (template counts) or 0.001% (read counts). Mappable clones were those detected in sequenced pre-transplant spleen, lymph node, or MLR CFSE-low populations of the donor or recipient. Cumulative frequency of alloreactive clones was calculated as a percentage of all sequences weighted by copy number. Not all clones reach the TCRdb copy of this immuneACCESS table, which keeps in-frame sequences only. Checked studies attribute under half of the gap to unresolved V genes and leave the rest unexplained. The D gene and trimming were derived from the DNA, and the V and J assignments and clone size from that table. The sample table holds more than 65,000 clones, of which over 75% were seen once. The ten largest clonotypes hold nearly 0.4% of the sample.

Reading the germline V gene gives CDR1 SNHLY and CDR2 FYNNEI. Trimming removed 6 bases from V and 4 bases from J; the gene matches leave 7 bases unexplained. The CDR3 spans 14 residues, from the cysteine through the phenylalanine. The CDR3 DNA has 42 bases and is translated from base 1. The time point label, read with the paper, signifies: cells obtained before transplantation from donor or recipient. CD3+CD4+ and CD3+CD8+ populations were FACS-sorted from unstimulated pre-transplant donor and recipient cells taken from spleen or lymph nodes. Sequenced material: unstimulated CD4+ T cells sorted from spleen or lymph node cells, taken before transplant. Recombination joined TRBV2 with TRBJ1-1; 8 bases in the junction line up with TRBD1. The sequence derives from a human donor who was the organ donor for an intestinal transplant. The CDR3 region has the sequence CASRGQVGGTEAFF. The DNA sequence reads TGTGCCAGCAGGGGACAGGTCGGGGGCACTGAAGCTTTCTTT.